A single sample gave rise to the 5 T cell receptor beta chains below, sequenced in a study of T cells in Graves' hyperthyroidism and ophthalmopathy. TCR beta CDR3 region amplification was performed from RNA transcripts. The HTBI set primed first-round TCR CDR3 RT-PCR. TCRdb fed the multiplex PCR reads into MiXCR, producing one record per CDR3 protein. The data hold hundreds of thousands of distinct CDR3 sequences, with under 20% observed a single time. Sequencing used blood. The source of these receptors is a woman between 18 and 29 years old with Graves' ophthalmopathy.

The chain has TRBV20-1 and TRBJ2-2; maybe TRBD1 (8 bases). Trimming shortened V by 6 bases and J by 6 bases, and 17 bases separated the two germline ends. The CDR3 length is 14 residues. Germline assignment: CDR1 DFQATT and CDR2 SNEGSKA (reference sequence). CDR3 coding DNA: TGCAGTGCCAGGGGGCTAGCGGATGCCGGGGAGCTGTTTTTT. Protein sequence: CSARGLADAGELFF.

This clonotype was found many times. V gene TRBV5-1 combines with J gene TRBJ2-7; no definite D call. The V gene's germline CDR1 is SGHRS and CDR2 YFSETQ. V was shortened by 4 bases and J by 0 bases, with 17 bases between the two germline ends. The CDR3 loop spans 16 amino acids. CDR3 bases: TGCGCCAGCAGCCCGAAGGGTCGGAGTAGCTCCTACGAGCAGTACTTC. Translation gives CASSPKGRSSSYEQYF.

This clonotype was detected a few times. This chain joins TRBV4-2 and TRBJ2-1, with unresolved D. V shed 0 bases and J shed 6 bases, with 6 bases lying between them. Germline CDR1 is LGHNA and CDR2 is YNFKEQ. CDR3 length equals 13 residues. Here the CDR3 reads CASSQDRVNEQFF. CDR3 DNA sequence: TGTGCCAGCAGCCAAGATCGGGTCAATGAGCAGTTCTTC.

This clonotype was seen many times. The chain uses TRBV11-2 and TRBJ2-7; D is perhaps TRBD2 (6 bases). Trimming removed 3 bases from V and 6 bases from J, with 15 bases in between. The CDR3 length is 14 residues. CDR1 is SGHAT and CDR2 is FQNNGV in the germline V gene. The CDR3 spells CASSLGLTPLEQYF. Written as DNA, the CDR3 is TGTGCCAGCAGCTTGGGACTGACTCCCCTCGAGCAGTACTTC.

Notes on this clonotype: The junction departs from germline at one end; a sequencing error may be responsible. The chain carries TRBV6-2 or TRBV6-3 and TRBJ1-1; D call uncertain. The CDR3 has 15 residues. Germline V lookup: CDR1 MNHEY, CDR2 SVGEGT. The CDR3 DNA is TGTGCCAGCAGTTACACCCAAACAAGAGCTACTGAAACTTTCTTT. Its translation is CASSYTQTRATETFF.